Presented here are 17 T cell receptor beta chains from one specimen sequenced in a study of T-cell memory formation after mild COVID-19. TCRdb re-called the 5' RACE reads through MiXCR, storing one row per CDR3 protein. The sample yields some 410,000 distinct CDR3 sequences, about 25% seen once. The sequenced sample consisted of PBMCs or a T cell subset sorted from them (not recorded which). Receptors originate from an adult woman who had mild COVID-19 (a few samples of this study predate the infection). Cell type and time point are not known.

This clonotype was detected only a few times. One junction end disagrees with the germline gene, perhaps due to a read error. V usage is TRBV7-6 and J usage is TRBJ2-7; D gene ambiguous. Germline V gene data show CDR1 as SGHVS and CDR2 as FNYEAQ. The CDR3 totals 8 residues. The CDR3 reads CASSSYPF. CDR3 in DNA: TGTGCCAGCAGCTCCTATCCCTTC.

In this sample, this clonotype turned up once. The chain joins TRBV7-2 to TRBJ1-6, with 8 bases identical to TRBD1. Trimming removed 1 base from V and 8 bases from J; junction bases left unmatched: 4. This CDR3 region has 15 residues. In germline, CDR1 is SGHTA, CDR2 FQGNSA. CDR3 amino acids: CASSLGGTGDSPLHF. CDR3 sequence (DNA): TGTGCCAGCAGCTTAGGAGGGACAGGCGATTCACCCCTCCACTTT.

The chain carries TRBV6-5 and TRBJ2-7; TRBD2 is a possible D gene (6 bases). The CDR3 contains 15 residues. Germline CDR1 and CDR2: MNHEY and SVGAGI. V gave up 4 bases and J gave up 5 bases, with 18 bases separating them. In nucleotides, the CDR3 is TGTGCCAGCAGTTCTCACTCGGGGGTAAGGAACGAGCAGTACTTC. Translated: CASSSHSGVRNEQYF.

The genes are TRBV6-2 or TRBV6-3 and TRBJ1-2; 7 nucleotides agree with TRBD1. Unmatched junction bases numbered 17, after V lost 7 bases and J lost 3 bases. The CDR3 loop spans 17 amino acids. Germline CDR1 reads MNHEY; CDR2 reads SVGEGT. DNA for the CDR3: TGTGCCAGCACAAAGCCCGGGACAGCGTTTTCCTACTATGGCTACACCTTC. Its translation is CASTKPGTAFSYYGYTF.

V usage is TRBV4-2 and J usage is TRBJ1-1; the D gene is possibly TRBD1 (5 bases). Trimming took 3 bases from V and 5 from J, leaving 16 bases between them. CDR1 and CDR2 from the germline V gene are LGHNA and YNFKEQ. The CDR3 is 15 amino acids. The CDR3 region has the DNA TGTGCCAGCAGCCATCTCTCAGCGGGGCATACTGAAGCTTTCTTT. Translation: CASSHLSAGHTEAFF.

The chain uses TRBV30 and TRBJ2-7; 7 nucleotides match TRBD1. V trimming: 5 bases; J trimming: 1 base; junction bases outside the gene matches: 8. The CDR3 extends over 14 amino acids. Germline V lookup: CDR1 GTSNPN, CDR2 SVGIG (reference sequence). CDR3 DNA: TGTGCCTGGGGAGATAACAGGGGTTCCTACGAGCAGTACTTC. This sequence encodes CAWGDNRGSYEQYF. Using reference TRBV30 and TRBJ2-7 for the parts outside the CDR3, the full variable domain is SQTIHQWPATLVQPVGSPLSLECTVEGTSNPNLYWYRQAAGRGLQLLFYSVGIGQISSEVPQNLSASRPQDRQFILSSKKLLLSDSGFYLCAWGDNRGSYEQYFGPGTRLTVT.

The rearrangement joins TRBV2 to TRBJ2-7, with D tentatively TRBD1 or TRBD2 (6 bases each). Germline CDR1 SNHLY, CDR2 FYNNEI. The CDR3 consists of 15 residues. V was pared by 1 base and J by 3 bases, with 13 bases between. CDR3 sequence: CASSEGGGGNYEQYF. In nucleotides, the CDR3 is TGTGCCAGCAGTGAAGGCGGAGGGGGAAACTACGAGCAGTACTTC.

V gene TRBV20-1 combines with J gene TRBJ2-5, with 9 positions matching TRBD2. The germline gives CDR1 DFQATT, CDR2 SNEGSKA (reference sequence). The trim removed 5 bases at V and 2 bases at J, leaving 15 bases unmatched. The CDR3 loop spans 17 amino acids. CDR3 in amino acids: CSARRRTSAGGQETQYF. The DNA of the CDR3 is TGCAGTGCTCGGCGGAGGACCTCGGCGGGAGGGCAAGAGACCCAGTACTTC.

The V call is TRBV9, the J call TRBJ1-1; tentative D call: TRBD1 (5 bases). The CDR3 is made up of 15 amino acids. Germline V gene lookup returns CDR1 SGDLS and CDR2 YYNGEE. Deletions cut 1 base from V and 1 base from J, with 11 bases between. The CDR3 region has the DNA TGTGCCAGCAGCGTAACGGGGGGTTGGAACACTGAAGCTTTCTTT. It is translated as CASSVTGGWNTEAFF.

For the CDR3, the DNA is TGTGCCATCAGTGAGCAAGCCGTGGGGAACACTGAAGCTTTCTTT. Translation gives CAISEQAVGNTEAFF. The chain carries TRBV10-3 and TRBJ1-1; D remains ambiguous. The CDR3 contains 15 residues. Trimming took 2 bases from V and 1 from J, leaving 11 bases between them. Germline assignment: CDR1 ENHRY and CDR2 SYGVKD.

This clonotype appeared a few times. The chain carries TRBV21-1 and TRBJ1-2; the table assigns TRBD1, which was not confirmed against the DNA. TRBV21-1 is a documented pseudogene. The CDR3 totals 15 residues. As DNA, the CDR3 is TGTGCCAGCAGCTTTTACTCGTCAGGGGGCTATGGCTACACCTTC. Protein sequence: CASSFYSSGGYGYTF.

The rearrangement links TRBV20-1 to TRBJ1-6, with D uncertain. The CDR3 spans 15 residues. Trimming removed 4 bases from V and 0 bases from J, with 10 bases in between. CDR1 is DFQATT, CDR2 SNEGSKA, per germline (reference sequence). The DNA for the CDR3 is TGCAGTGCTATAGACCGGGCCTCCTATAATTCACCCCTCCACTTT. Amino acids: CSAIDRASYNSPLHF.

The V gene is TRBV6-2 or TRBV6-3, the J gene TRBJ2-2, with TRBD1 matching over 9 bases. Germline CDR1 reads MNHEY; CDR2 reads SVGEGT. The CDR3 contains 15 residues. V shed 7 bases, J shed 0 bases, and the junction held 3 bases outside the gene matches. The CDR3 protein is CASTRQGANTGELFF. The CDR3 region has the DNA TGTGCCAGCACCCGACAGGGGGCGAACACCGGGGAGCTGTTTTTT.

The chain combines TRBV19 with TRBJ2-1; 8 positions match TRBD1. The V and J ends lost 5 bases and 8 bases, in that order; junction bases with no gene match: 14. The CDR3 runs 16 residues. CDR1 and CDR2 (germline): LNHDA, SQIVND (reference sequence). The CDR3 DNA follows: TGTGCCAGTAGTCCGCGACAGGGGAGTTCGGCCCATGAGCAGTTCTTC. This gives the protein CASSPRQGSSAHEQFF.

This clonotype was observed a handful of times. This chain uses TRBV3-1 with TRBJ2-7; 10 bases match TRBD1. This CDR3 region has 14 residues. The V gene's germline CDR1 is LGHDT and CDR2 YNNKEL (reference sequence). The J segment lost 5 bases and the V segment lost 4 bases, leaving 5 bases of the junction unmatched. CDR3 coding DNA: TGTGCCAGCAGCCCTTGGGACAGGGGCGACGAGCAGTACTTC. Residues: CASSPWDRGDEQYF.

J is TRBJ2-4 and V is TRBV20-1; D is perhaps TRBD2 (6 bases). With 3 bases removed from V and 3 bases from J, the gap between germline ends came to 15 bases. Germline V CDR1 and CDR2: DFQATT, SNEGSKA (reference sequence). CDR3 length: 15 amino acids. The CDR3 DNA sequence: TGCAGTGCTAGTAGTCGGGAGAAGGTCAAAAACATTCAGTACTTC. Its protein product is CSASSREKVKNIQYF.

This clonotype was seen a few times. The CDR3 DNA sequence: TGCAGCGTTGAACATATAGCGGGCGGCACCGGGGAGCTGTTTTTT. This gives the protein CSVEHIAGGTGELFF. V and J are TRBV29-1 and TRBJ2-2; 7 bases are shared with TRBD2. The CDR3 runs 15 residues. After removal of 2 bases from V and 4 bases from J, the junction contained 7 bases not matched to a gene. The V gene's germline CDR1 is SQVTM and CDR2 ANQGSEA.